The next 13 T cell receptor beta chains were all read from a single sample in a study of blood T cell repertoires in COVID-19. Sequencing used immunoSEQ multiplex PCR; TCRdb keeps in-frame clones, though not all of them. This table has 250,000 to 300,000 clones, around 90% appearing once. The sample consisted of PBMCs or T cells enriched from blood (not recorded which). These receptors were taken from a human donor in a cohort exposed to, infected with or recovered from COVID-19 (not recorded which). The donor label of this sample is uncertain.

V and J are TRBV7-2 and TRBJ1-2; 7 bases agree with TRBD1. This CDR3 has 14 residues. The J segment lost 2 bases and the V segment lost 8 bases, leaving 8 bases of the junction unmatched. In germline, CDR1 is SGHTA, CDR2 FQGNSA. In DNA, the CDR3 is TGTGCCAGCGCCCCGGGACAGAAAAACTATGGCTACACCTTC. Translation: CASAPGQKNYGYTF.

The chain joins TRBV7-6 to TRBJ1-4; perhaps TRBD1 as D (5 bases). The V end was cut by 5 bases, the J end by 0 bases, with 16 bases between. CDR1 SGHVS and CDR2 FNYEAQ come from the germline V gene. The CDR3 contains 17 residues. CDR3 sequence (DNA): TGTGCCAGCAGCAAGATTTCAGGGCCCGCAACTAATGAAAAACTGTTTTTT. It is translated as CASSKISGPATNEKLFF.

The chain couples TRBV13 to TRBJ2-2; D possibly corresponds to TRBD2 (5 bases). The CDR3 runs to 16 residues. V lost 3 bases, J lost 2 bases, and 13 bases lay in between. Germline CDR1 reads PRHDT; CDR2 reads FYEKMQ (reference sequence). The CDR3, as DNA: TGTGCCAGCAGCTTGGGGAGTCTCTTCAACACCGGGGAGCTGTTTTTT. Translated, it gives CASSLGSLFNTGELFF.

The V and J genes are TRBV9 and TRBJ1-2; D is possibly TRBD1 (6 bases). Germline loops: CDR1 SGDLS, CDR2 YYNGEE. Trimming removed 4 bases at V and 8 bases at J, with 18 bases between. The CDR3 totals 14 residues. This CDR3 is CASSPRQASWGYTF. CDR3 DNA sequence: TGTGCCAGCAGCCCCCGACAGGCTTCTTGGGGCTACACCTTC.

This sequence joins TRBV11-2 and TRBJ2-7; 7 nucleotides line up with TRBD2. This CDR3 has 14 amino acids. Trimming cost V 5 bases and J 0 bases; bases outside gene matches: 4. The germline V gene encodes CDR1 SGHAT and CDR2 FQNNGV. The DNA of the CDR3 is TGTGCCAGCAGCCACCCTAGCGGCTCCTACGAGCAGTACTTC. Protein product: CASSHPSGSYEQYF.

This chain links TRBV6-4 with TRBJ2-1; TRBD1 aligns across 9 bases. The CDR3 sequence is 15 residues long. Germline assignment: CDR1 MRHNA and CDR2 SNTAGT. The J segment lost 8 bases and the V segment lost 6 bases, leaving 11 bases of the junction unmatched. In DNA form, the CDR3 reads TGTGCCAGCAGCGCCGGGACAGGGCCCTCGGATGAGCAGTTCTTC. It specifies CASSAGTGPSDEQFF.

This clone was recorded a few times. This chain uses TRBV6-1 with TRBJ2-5; 13 positions agree with TRBD2. V lost 2 bases, J lost 2 bases, and 5 bases stayed unmatched. Germline assignment: CDR1 MNHNS and CDR2 SASEGT. The CDR3 sequence is 17 residues long. The CDR3 DNA reads as TGTGCCAGCAGTGAAAGGACTAGCGGGGGCTCACAAGAGACCCAGTACTTC. This gives the protein CASSERTSGGSQETQYF.

This clone was seen once. This chain joins TRBV5-6 and TRBJ1-1; the D gene is possibly TRBD1 (6 bases). The CDR3 extends over 16 amino acids. Trimming stripped 5 bases from V and 1 base from J, with 18 bases between. Per germline, CDR1 SGHDT and CDR2 YYEEEE. CDR3 coding DNA: TGTGCCAGCAGATCGAATCCCGCAGGGGAGAACACTGAAGCTTTCTTT. Translation gives CASRSNPAGENTEAFF.

This rearrangement joins TRBV27 to TRBJ2-7; 8 bases line up with TRBD1. This CDR3 contains 16 residues. Germline V gene lookup returns CDR1 MNHEY and CDR2 SMNVEV (reference sequence). The V gene end was trimmed by 4 bases and the J gene end by 3 bases; junction bases not matched to a gene: 11. The CDR3 nucleotides read TGTGCCAGCAGTTCCCGCGGGACAGGAAGGGACTACGAGCAGTACTTC. Its translation: CASSSRGTGRDYEQYF.

The V gene is TRBV19, the J gene TRBJ2-1; a possible D gene is TRBD2 (5 bases). Deletions cut 5 bases from V and 4 bases from J, with 12 bases between. The length of the CDR3 is 14 residues. CDR1 is LNHDA and CDR2 is SQIVND in the germline V gene (reference sequence). In DNA, the CDR3 is TGTGCCAGTAGTCCTAGCTCGGGTTACAATGAGCAGTTCTTC. Translating gives CASSPSSGYNEQFF.

The chain recombines TRBV18 with TRBJ2-7, with 8 bases aligning to TRBD1. The CDR3 consists of 14 residues. With 4 bases clipped from V and 5 bases from J, the junction kept 7 bases outside the gene matches. Germline V gene sequence: CDR1 KGHSH, CDR2 LQKENI. The CDR3: CASSQQDRANEQYF. CDR3 in DNA: TGTGCCAGCTCACAGCAGGACAGGGCGAACGAGCAGTACTTC.

The chain employs TRBV6-1 and TRBJ1-6; tentatively, D is TRBD1 (5 bases). The V and J ends lost 2 bases and 3 bases respectively, with 8 bases between them. This CDR3 contains 15 residues. Per germline, CDR1 MNHNS and CDR2 SASEGT. The CDR3 nucleotides read TGTGCCAGCAGTGAAAGGGGTGGCTATAATTCACCCCTCCACTTT. It codes for CASSERGGYNSPLHF.

The rearrangement links TRBV2 to TRBJ1-1, with D possibly TRBD1 on 6 matching bases. The ends were cut back, 10 bases at V and 0 bases at J, with 15 bases in the middle. Germline values: CDR1 SNHLY, CDR2 FYNNEI. CDR3 size: 14 residues. CDR3 DNA: TGTGCCACCGAAGCGGACAGAATGAACACTGAAGCTTTCTTT. Encoded protein: CATEADRMNTEAFF.